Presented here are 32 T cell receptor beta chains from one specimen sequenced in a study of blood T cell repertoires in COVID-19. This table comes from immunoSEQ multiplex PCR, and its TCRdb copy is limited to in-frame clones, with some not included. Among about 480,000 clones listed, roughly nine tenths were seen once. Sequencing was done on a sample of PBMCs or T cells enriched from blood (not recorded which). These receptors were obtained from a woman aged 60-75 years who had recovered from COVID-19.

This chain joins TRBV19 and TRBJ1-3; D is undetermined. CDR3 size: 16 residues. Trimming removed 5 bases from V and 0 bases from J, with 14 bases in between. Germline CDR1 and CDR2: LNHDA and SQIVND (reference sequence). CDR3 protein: CASSVLSTFSGNTIYF. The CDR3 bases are TGTGCCAGTAGTGTTTTGTCTACCTTCTCTGGAAACACCATATATTTT.

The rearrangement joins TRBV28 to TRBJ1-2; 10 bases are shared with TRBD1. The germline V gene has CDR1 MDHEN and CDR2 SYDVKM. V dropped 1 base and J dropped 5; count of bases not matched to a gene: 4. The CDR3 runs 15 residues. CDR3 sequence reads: CASSLLTGGWYGYTF. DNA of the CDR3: TGTGCCAGCAGTTTATTGACAGGGGGCTGGTATGGCTACACCTTC.

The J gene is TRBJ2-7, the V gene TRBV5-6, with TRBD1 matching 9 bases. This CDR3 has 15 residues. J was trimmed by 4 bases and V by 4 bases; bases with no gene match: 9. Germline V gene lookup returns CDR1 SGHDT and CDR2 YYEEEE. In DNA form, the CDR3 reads TGTGCCAGCAGCGGATGGACAGGGGAGGGGTACGAGCAGTACTTC. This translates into CASSGWTGEGYEQYF.

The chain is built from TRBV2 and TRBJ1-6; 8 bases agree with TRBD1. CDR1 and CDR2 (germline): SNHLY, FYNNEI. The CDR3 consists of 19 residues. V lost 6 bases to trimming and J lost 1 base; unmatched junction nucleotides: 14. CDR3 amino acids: CASSTPLGQGASYNSPLHF. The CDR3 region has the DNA TGTGCCAGCAGCACCCCTCTCGGGCAGGGGGCATCCTATAATTCACCCCTCCACTTT.

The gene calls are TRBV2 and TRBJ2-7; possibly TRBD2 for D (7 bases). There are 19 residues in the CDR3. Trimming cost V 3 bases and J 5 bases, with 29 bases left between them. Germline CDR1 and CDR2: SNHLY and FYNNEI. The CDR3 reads CASSDLGGRGSIVRNEQYF. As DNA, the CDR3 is TGTGCCAGCAGTGATCTGGGGGGGCGAGGTTCCATCGTAAGGAACGAGCAGTACTTC.

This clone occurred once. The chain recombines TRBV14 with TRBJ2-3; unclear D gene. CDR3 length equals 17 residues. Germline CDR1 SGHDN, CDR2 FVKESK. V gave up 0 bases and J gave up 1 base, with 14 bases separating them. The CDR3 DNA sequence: TGTGCCAGCAGCCAAGAAACATTGGGCTGGGGCACAGATACGCAGTATTTT. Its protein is CASSQETLGWGTDTQYF.

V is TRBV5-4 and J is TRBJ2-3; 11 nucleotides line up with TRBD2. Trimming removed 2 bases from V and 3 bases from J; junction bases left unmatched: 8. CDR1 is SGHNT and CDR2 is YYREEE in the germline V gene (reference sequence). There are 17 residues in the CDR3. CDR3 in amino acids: CASSFLAGGPRTDTQYF. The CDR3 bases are TGTGCCAGCAGCTTCTTAGCGGGGGGGCCGAGGACAGATACGCAGTATTTT.

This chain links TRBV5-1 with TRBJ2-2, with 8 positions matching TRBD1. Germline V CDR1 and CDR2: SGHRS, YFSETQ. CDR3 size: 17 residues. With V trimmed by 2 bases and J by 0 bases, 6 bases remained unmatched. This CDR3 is CASSFLQGATNTGELFF. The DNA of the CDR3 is TGCGCCAGCAGCTTTCTTCAGGGGGCCACGAACACCGGGGAGCTGTTTTTT.

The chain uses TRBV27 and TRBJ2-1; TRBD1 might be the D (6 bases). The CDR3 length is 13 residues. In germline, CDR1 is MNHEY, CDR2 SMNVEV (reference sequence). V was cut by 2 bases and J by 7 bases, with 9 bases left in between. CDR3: CASSLAGTNEQFF. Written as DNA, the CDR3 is TGTGCCAGCAGTTTAGCCGGGACAAATGAGCAGTTCTTC.

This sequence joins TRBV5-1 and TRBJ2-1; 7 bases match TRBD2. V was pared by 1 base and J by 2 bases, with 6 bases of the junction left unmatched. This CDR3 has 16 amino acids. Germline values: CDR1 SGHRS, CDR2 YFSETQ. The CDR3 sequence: CASSLTWGGAYNEQFF. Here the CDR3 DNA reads TGCGCCAGCAGCTTGACCTGGGGAGGGGCCTACAATGAGCAGTTCTTC.

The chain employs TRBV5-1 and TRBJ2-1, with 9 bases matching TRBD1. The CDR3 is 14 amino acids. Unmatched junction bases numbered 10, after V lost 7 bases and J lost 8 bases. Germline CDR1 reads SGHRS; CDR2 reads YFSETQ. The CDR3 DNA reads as TGCGCCAGCCGGGGGGACAGGGAATCCCATGAGCAGTTCTTC. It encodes CASRGDRESHEQFF.

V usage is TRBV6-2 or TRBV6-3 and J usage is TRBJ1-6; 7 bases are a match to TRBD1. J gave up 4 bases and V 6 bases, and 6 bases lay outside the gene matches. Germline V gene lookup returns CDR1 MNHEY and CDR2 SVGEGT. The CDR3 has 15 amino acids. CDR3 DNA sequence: TGTGCCAGCAGCACAAACAGGGGTTATAATTCACCCCTCCACTTT. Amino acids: CASSTNRGYNSPLHF.

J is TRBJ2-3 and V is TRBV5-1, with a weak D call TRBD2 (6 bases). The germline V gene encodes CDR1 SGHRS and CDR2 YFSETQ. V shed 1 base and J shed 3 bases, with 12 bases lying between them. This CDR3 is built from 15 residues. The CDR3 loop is CASSLLAGTTDTQYF. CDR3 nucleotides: TGCGCCAGCAGCTTGCTTGCGGGGACTACAGATACGCAGTATTTT.

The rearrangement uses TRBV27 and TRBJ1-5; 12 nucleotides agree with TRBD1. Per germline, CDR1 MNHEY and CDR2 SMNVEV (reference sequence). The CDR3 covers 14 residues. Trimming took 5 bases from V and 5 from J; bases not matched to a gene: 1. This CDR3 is CASSGTGGHQPQHF. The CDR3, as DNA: TGTGCCAGCAGTGGGACAGGGGGCCATCAGCCCCAGCATTTT.

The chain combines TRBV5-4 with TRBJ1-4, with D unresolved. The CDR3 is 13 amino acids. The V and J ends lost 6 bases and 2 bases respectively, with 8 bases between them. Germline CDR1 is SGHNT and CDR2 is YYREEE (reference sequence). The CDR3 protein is CASTAGTNEKLFF. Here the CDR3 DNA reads TGTGCCAGCACCGCCGGGACTAATGAAAAACTGTTTTTT.

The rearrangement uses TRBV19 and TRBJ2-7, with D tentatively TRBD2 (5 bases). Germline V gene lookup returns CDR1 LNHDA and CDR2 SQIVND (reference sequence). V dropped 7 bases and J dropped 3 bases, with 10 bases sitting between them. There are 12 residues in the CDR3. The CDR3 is CASKDGNYEQYV. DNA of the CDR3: TGTGCCAGTAAAGACGGGAACTACGAGCAGTACGTC.

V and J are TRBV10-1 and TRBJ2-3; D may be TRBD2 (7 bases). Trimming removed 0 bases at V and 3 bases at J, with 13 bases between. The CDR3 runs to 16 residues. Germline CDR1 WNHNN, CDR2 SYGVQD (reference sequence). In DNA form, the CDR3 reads TGCGCCAGCAGTGAGTCTAGTGGGGGGGCAACAGATACGCAGTATTTT. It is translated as CASSESSGGATDTQYF.

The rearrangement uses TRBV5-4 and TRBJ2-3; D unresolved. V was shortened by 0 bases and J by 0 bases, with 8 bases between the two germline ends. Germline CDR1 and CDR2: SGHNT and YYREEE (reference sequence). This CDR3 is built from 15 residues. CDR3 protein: CASSLGAESTDTQYF. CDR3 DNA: TGTGCCAGCAGCTTGGGGGCAGAAAGCACAGATACGCAGTATTTT.

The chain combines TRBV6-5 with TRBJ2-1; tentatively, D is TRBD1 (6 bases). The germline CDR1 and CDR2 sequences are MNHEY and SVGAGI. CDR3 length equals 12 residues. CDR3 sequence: CLGAVGYNEQFF. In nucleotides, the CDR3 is TGTCTGGGGGCTGTTGGCTACAATGAGCAGTTCTTC.

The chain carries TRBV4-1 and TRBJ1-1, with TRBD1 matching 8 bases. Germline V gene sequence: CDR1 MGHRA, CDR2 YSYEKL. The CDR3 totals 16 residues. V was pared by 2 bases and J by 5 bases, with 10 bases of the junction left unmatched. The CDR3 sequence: CASSQLPGQERTEAFF. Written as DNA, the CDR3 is TGCGCCAGCAGCCAACTCCCGGGACAGGAAAGAACTGAAGCTTTCTTT.

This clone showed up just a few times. The CDR3 DNA reads TGTGCCAGCAGTCCTCTTCCGGGGGAGGAGAACACAGATACGCAGTATTTT. Protein: CASSPLPGEENTDTQYF. J is TRBJ2-3 and V is TRBV6-6; TRBD2 is a possible D gene (6 bases). V shed 5 bases and J shed 2 bases, with 20 bases lying between them. Germline CDR1 and CDR2: MNHNY and SVGAGI (reference sequence). The CDR3 runs to 17 residues.

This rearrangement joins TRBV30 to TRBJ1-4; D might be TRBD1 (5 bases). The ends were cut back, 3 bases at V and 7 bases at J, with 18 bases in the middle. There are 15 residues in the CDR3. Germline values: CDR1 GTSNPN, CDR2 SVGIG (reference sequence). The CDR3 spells CAWSLTQGIGEKLFF. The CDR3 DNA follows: TGTGCCTGGAGCCTCACCCAGGGTATCGGTGAAAAACTGTTTTTT.

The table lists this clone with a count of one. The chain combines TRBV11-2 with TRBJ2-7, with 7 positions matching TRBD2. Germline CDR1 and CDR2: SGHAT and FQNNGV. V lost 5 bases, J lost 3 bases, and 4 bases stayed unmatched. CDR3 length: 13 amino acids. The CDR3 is CASSAREGYEQYF. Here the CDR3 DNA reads TGTGCCAGCAGCGCCAGGGAGGGCTACGAGCAGTACTTC.

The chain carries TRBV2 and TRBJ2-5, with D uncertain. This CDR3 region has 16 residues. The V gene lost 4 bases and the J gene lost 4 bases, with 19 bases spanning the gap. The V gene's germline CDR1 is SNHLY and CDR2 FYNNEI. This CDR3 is CASSAGSRVPGETQYF. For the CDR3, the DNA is TGTGCCAGCAGTGCTGGTTCCCGGGTCCCCGGAGAGACCCAGTACTTC. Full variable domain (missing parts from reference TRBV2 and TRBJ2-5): EPEVTQTPSHQVTQMGQEVILRCVPISNHLYFYWYRQILGQKVEFLVSFYNNEISEKSEIFDDQFSVERPDGSNFTLKIRSTKLEDSAMYFCASSAGSRVPGETQYFGPGTRLLVL.

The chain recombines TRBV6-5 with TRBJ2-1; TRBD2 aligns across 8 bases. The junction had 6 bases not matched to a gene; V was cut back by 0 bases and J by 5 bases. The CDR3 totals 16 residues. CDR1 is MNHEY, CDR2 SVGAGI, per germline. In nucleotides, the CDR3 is TGTGCCAGCAGTTACTCTAGGAGTAGCGGGAACAATGAGCAGTTCTTC. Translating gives CASSYSRSSGNNEQFF.

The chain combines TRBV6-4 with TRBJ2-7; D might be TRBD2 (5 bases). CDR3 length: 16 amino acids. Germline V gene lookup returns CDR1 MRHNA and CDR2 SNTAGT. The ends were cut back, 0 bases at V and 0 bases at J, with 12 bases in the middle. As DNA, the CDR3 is TGTGCCAGCAGTGACTCATCCTCACGGGGCTCCTACGAGCAGTACGTC. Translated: CASSDSSSRGSYEQYV.

This CDR3 reads CASRSERGQGGGYTF. The CDR3 region has the DNA TGTGCCAGCCGATCGGAGCGGGGACAGGGAGGTGGCTACACCTTC. This chain connects TRBV6-5 to TRBJ1-2, with 9 bases lining up with TRBD1. Germline V gene lookup returns CDR1 MNHEY and CDR2 SVGAGI. The CDR3 covers 15 residues. V was pared by 8 bases and J by 7 bases, with 14 bases of the junction left unmatched.

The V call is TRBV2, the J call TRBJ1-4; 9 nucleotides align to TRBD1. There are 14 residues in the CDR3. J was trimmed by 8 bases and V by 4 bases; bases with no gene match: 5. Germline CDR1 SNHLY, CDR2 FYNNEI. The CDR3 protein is CASSVWTGDEKLFF. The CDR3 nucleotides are TGTGCCAGCAGTGTTTGGACAGGGGACGAAAAACTGTTTTTT.

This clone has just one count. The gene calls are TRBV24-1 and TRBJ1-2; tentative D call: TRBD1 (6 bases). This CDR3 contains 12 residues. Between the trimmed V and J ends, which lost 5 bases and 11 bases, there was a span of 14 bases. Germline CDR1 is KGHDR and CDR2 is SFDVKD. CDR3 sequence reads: CATSGQQGFYTF. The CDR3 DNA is TGTGCCACCAGTGGCCAACAGGGATTTTACACCTTC.

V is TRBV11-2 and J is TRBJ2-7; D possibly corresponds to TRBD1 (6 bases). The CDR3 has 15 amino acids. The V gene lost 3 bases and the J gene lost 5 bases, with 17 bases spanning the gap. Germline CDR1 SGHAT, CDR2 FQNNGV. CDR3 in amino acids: CASSFASGYRDEQYF. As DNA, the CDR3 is TGTGCCAGCAGCTTTGCGAGCGGTTACAGGGACGAGCAGTACTTC.

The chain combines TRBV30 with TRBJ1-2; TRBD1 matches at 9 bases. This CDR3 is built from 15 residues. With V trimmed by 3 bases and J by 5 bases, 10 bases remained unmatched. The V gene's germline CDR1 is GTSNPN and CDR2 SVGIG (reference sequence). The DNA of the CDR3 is TGTGCCTGGAGAGTCCCGACGACAGGGGGTTATGGCTACACCTTC. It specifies CAWRVPTTGGYGYTF.

DNA for the CDR3: TGCGCCAGCAGCTTCCAATCCAAGGGGGCCTTGAACACTGAAGCTTTCTTT. Translated, it gives CASSFQSKGALNTEAFF. This sequence joins TRBV5-1 and TRBJ1-1; TRBD1 agrees at 7 bases. The germline CDR1 and CDR2 sequences are SGHRS and YFSETQ. The junction had 10 bases not matched to a gene; V was cut back by 2 bases and J by 0 bases. This CDR3 has 17 residues.